Shown below are 27 T cell receptor beta chains from a single sample sequenced in a study of blood T cell repertoires in COVID-19. Measured with immunoSEQ multiplex PCR; TCRdb has only the in-frame clones, and not every one. The table has about 350,000 clones, about 88% seen once. Sequencing was performed on PBMCs or T cells enriched from blood (not recorded which). Receptor source: a woman aged 25 to 39 who had recovered from COVID-19.

The V call is TRBV5-4, the J call TRBJ1-2; D may be TRBD1 (5 bases). V was cut by 5 bases and J by 3 bases, with 11 bases left in between. CDR1 and CDR2 from the germline V gene are SGHNT and YYREEE (reference sequence). The CDR3 consists of 13 residues. The CDR3 protein is CASSLTAYYGYTF. The CDR3 bases are TGTGCCAGCAGTTTGACAGCCTACTATGGCTACACCTTC. The full variable domain, completed using reference TRBV5-4 and TRBJ1-2, is ETGVTQSPTHLIKTRGQQVTLRCSSQSGHNTVSWYQQALGQGPQFIFQYYREEENGRGNFPPRFSGLQFPNYSSELNVNALELDDSALYLCASSLTAYYGYTFGSGTRLTVV.

The genes are TRBV27 and TRBJ1-2, with 7 bases that match TRBD1. CDR3 length equals 17 residues. Germline V lookup: CDR1 MNHEY, CDR2 SMNVEV (reference sequence). V lost 0 bases, J lost 4 bases, and 11 bases stayed unmatched. The CDR3 region is CASSLSRRGRSGYGYTF. CDR3 bases: TGTGCCAGCAGTTTATCAAGGAGGGGGCGGTCTGGCTATGGCTACACCTTC.

The chain employs TRBV11-2 and TRBJ1-1, with TRBD1 as a possible D gene (6 bases). CDR1 SGHAT and CDR2 FQNNGV come from the germline V gene. CDR3 length: 15 residues. Deletions cut 4 bases from V and 5 bases from J, with 17 bases between. The DNA of the CDR3 is TGTGCCAGCAGCTCCGCAGGGGTGATGCGTACTGAAGCTTTCTTT. Translating it yields CASSSAGVMRTEAFF.

In its sample, this clone was seen once. V usage is TRBV28 and J usage is TRBJ2-1; 10 nucleotides line up with TRBD2. V shed 6 bases, J shed 3 bases, and the junction held 8 bases outside the gene matches. Germline V gene data show CDR1 as MDHEN and CDR2 as SYDVKM. This CDR3 has 16 amino acids. The CDR3 nucleotides read TGTGCCAGCAGACCAGCGACTAGCGGGTTCTACAATGAGCAGTTCTTC. Its protein product is CASRPATSGFYNEQFF. Looking up the rest from reference TRBV28 and TRBJ2-1 gives the full variable domain: DVKVTQSSRYLVKRTGEKVFLECVQDMDHENMFWYRQDPGLGLRLIYFSYDVKMKEKGDIPEGYSVSREKKERFSLILESASTNQTSMYLCASRPATSGFYNEQFFGPGTRLTVL.

The V call is TRBV5-4, the J call TRBJ1-2, with D perhaps TRBD1 (6 bases). The CDR3 totals 15 residues. V gave up 3 bases and J gave up 2 bases, with 14 bases separating them. Germline CDR1 SGHNT, CDR2 YYREEE (reference sequence). The CDR3 is CASSSYRGGNYGYTF. DNA for the CDR3: TGTGCCAGCAGCTCTTATCGAGGGGGAAACTATGGCTACACCTTC.

V usage is TRBV13 and J usage is TRBJ2-7; 9 bases are shared with TRBD1. Trimming removed 5 bases from V and 0 bases from J; junction bases left unmatched: 8. CDR1 and CDR2 (germline): PRHDT, FYEKMQ (reference sequence). The CDR3 loop spans 16 amino acids. The CDR3 DNA reads as TGTGCCAGCAGCAACACTGGACAGGGGAACTCCTACGAGCAGTACTTC. It encodes CASSNTGQGNSYEQYF.

The J gene is TRBJ1-1, the V gene TRBV19; 10 nucleotides match TRBD1. The CDR3 extends over 13 amino acids. With V trimmed by 4 bases and J by 7 bases, 3 bases remained unmatched. The germline gives CDR1 LNHDA, CDR2 SQIVND (reference sequence). The CDR3 reads CASSRTGGVEAFF. The CDR3 DNA sequence: TGTGCCAGTAGTAGGACAGGGGGAGTTGAAGCTTTCTTT.

This clone turned up a few times. The chain is built from TRBV13 and TRBJ2-6; tentative D call: TRBD1 (6 bases). This CDR3 has 15 residues. The V gene's germline CDR1 is PRHDT and CDR2 FYEKMQ (reference sequence). V was cut by 5 bases and J by 2 bases, with 10 bases left in between. The CDR3 DNA reads as TGTGCCAGCAGCGTTTCAGGGGCTGGGGCCAACGTCCTGACTTTC. Its translation is CASSVSGAGANVLTF.

The genes are TRBV7-3 and TRBJ2-1; TRBD2 aligns across 9 bases. From germline, CDR1 is SGHTA and CDR2 FQGTGA. The CDR3 extends over 13 amino acids. The V and J ends lost 5 bases and 9 bases, in that order; junction bases with no gene match: 5. In DNA form, the CDR3 reads TGTGCCAGCAGCCCTAGCGGGGAGGGTGAGCAGTTCTTC. The encoded protein is CASSPSGEGEQFF.

This clone came up a few times. This sequence joins TRBV28 and TRBJ2-7; TRBD2 aligns across 8 bases. The CDR3 loop spans 13 amino acids. J was trimmed by 3 bases and V by 5 bases; bases with no gene match: 3. CDR1 is MDHEN and CDR2 is SYDVKM in the germline V gene. CDR3 bases: TGTGCCAGCAGTCCCGGGACTAGCTACGAGCAGTACTTC. This encodes CASSPGTSYEQYF.

This clone was observed a single time. J is TRBJ1-1 and V is TRBV19; 7 bases align to TRBD1. Trimming at V came to 2 bases and at J to 4 bases, leaving 7 bases not matched to a gene. Germline-derived CDR1 and CDR2 are LNHDA and SQIVND (reference sequence). CDR3 length: 15 residues. The CDR3 DNA reads as TGTGCCAGTAGTATATACCCTCCAGGGGGCACTGAAGCTTTCTTT. Translation gives CASSIYPPGGTEAFF.

The gene calls are TRBV19 and TRBJ2-1; perhaps TRBD2 as D (6 bases). The germline V gene encodes CDR1 LNHDA and CDR2 SQIVND (reference sequence). Trimming shortened V by 3 bases and J by 7 bases, and 10 bases separated the two germline ends. This CDR3 has 13 residues. The DNA of the CDR3 is TGTGCCAGTAGTATGGGACTTTTGAATGAGCAGTTCTTC. Amino acid sequence: CASSMGLLNEQFF.

Only a few counts were recorded for this clone. V is TRBV28 and J is TRBJ2-7, with 8 bases identical to TRBD2. Per germline, CDR1 MDHEN and CDR2 SYDVKM. The trim removed 7 bases at V and 7 bases at J, leaving 12 bases unmatched. This CDR3 has 14 residues. The CDR3 is CASTTPGRALEQYF. CDR3 nucleotides: TGTGCCAGCACCACACCCGGGAGGGCGTTGGAGCAGTACTTC.

The rearrangement joins TRBV19 to TRBJ1-2; 11 nucleotides align to TRBD1. In germline, CDR1 is LNHDA, CDR2 SQIVND (reference sequence). The length of the CDR3 is 15 residues. With 7 bases clipped from V and 5 bases from J, the junction kept 9 bases outside the gene matches. CDR3 region: CASMDVGTGGYGYTF. For the CDR3, the DNA is TGTGCCAGTATGGATGTCGGGACAGGGGGTTATGGCTACACCTTC.

The rearrangement links TRBV13 to TRBJ2-7; weak D call: TRBD2 (6 bases). CDR1 and CDR2 (germline): PRHDT, FYEKMQ (reference sequence). The CDR3 totals 13 residues. V lost 5 bases to trimming and J lost 3 bases, with 11 bases between them. The CDR3, as DNA: TGTGCCAGCAGCGATCCCGGGAGCTACGAGCAGTACTTC. Its translation is CASSDPGSYEQYF.

This chain connects TRBV19 to TRBJ1-2; D might be TRBD1 (5 bases). Germline CDR1 LNHDA, CDR2 SQIVND (reference sequence). The CDR3 consists of 13 residues. Trimming took off 9 bases at V and 6 bases at J, with 17 bases between the two ends. The CDR3: CASQGLGPHGYTF. In nucleotides, the CDR3 is TGTGCCAGCCAGGGCCTCGGGCCCCATGGCTACACCTTC.

The chain employs TRBV7-2 and TRBJ1-2; D is undetermined. Trimming stripped 0 bases from V and 11 bases from J, with 19 bases between. Germline V gives CDR1 SGHTA, CDR2 FQGNSA. This CDR3 has 15 residues. The CDR3 bases are TGTGCCAGCAGCTTAGCCGGACGGGGTTTGGTGTGGTACACCTTC. Translating gives CASSLAGRGLVWYTF.

The chain employs TRBV30 and TRBJ2-5; a possible D gene is TRBD1 (5 bases). V lost 2 bases and J lost 8, with 15 bases in between. CDR1 GTSNPN and CDR2 SVGIG come from the germline V gene (reference sequence). The CDR3 covers 13 residues. CDR3 loop: CAWSFLREGTQYF. The CDR3, as DNA: TGTGCCTGGAGTTTTCTCAGGGAAGGCACCCAGTACTTC.

The chain recombines TRBV27 with TRBJ1-2, with 8 bases lining up with TRBD1. With 5 bases clipped from V and 2 bases from J, the junction kept 4 bases outside the gene matches. The CDR3 spans 14 residues. The germline CDR1 and CDR2 sequences are MNHEY and SMNVEV (reference sequence). DNA of the CDR3: TGTGCCAGCAGTCCCGGACAGGGAAACTATGGCTACACCTTC. Protein sequence: CASSPGQGNYGYTF.

The chain links TRBV12-3 or TRBV12-4 to TRBJ2-4; D gene uncertain. V gave up 2 bases and J gave up 7 bases, with 3 bases separating them. The CDR3 covers 11 residues. In DNA, the CDR3 is TGTGCCAGCAGTTTACTTAACATTCAGTACTTC. Its translation: CASSLLNIQYF.

The CDR3 loop is CASSWTEPRLVTYEQYF. In nucleotides, the CDR3 is TGTGCCAGCAGCTGGACAGAACCTCGCCTTGTTACCTACGAGCAGTACTTC. V and J are TRBV5-5 and TRBJ2-7, with D possibly matching TRBD1 (6 bases). V lost 3 bases to trimming and J lost 2 bases, with 21 bases between them. The CDR3 is 17 amino acids. Germline-derived CDR1 and CDR2 are SGHKS and YYEKEE (reference sequence). Using reference TRBV5-5 and TRBJ2-7 for the parts outside the CDR3, the full variable domain is DAGVTQSPTHLIKTRGQQVTLRCSPISGHKSVSWYQQVLGQGPQFIFQYYEKEERGRGNFPDRFSARQFPNYSSELNVNALLLGDSALYLCASSWTEPRLVTYEQYFGPGTRLTVT.

V is TRBV10-3 and J is TRBJ2-1; 7 bases fit TRBD2. Trimming cost V 2 bases and J 2 bases; bases outside gene matches: 3. The CDR3 totals 15 residues. CDR1 is ENHRY and CDR2 is SYGVKD in the germline V gene. CDR3 bases: TGTGCCATCAGTGAGGCCGGACTAGCCTACAATGAGCAGTTCTTC. Translation: CAISEAGLAYNEQFF.

The V gene is TRBV7-6, the J gene TRBJ2-7; tentative D call: TRBD1 (8 bases). CDR3 size: 15 residues. Trimming removed 6 bases at V and 3 bases at J, with 18 bases between. Germline CDR1 reads SGHVS; CDR2 reads FNYEAQ. The CDR3 DNA reads TGTGCCAGCAGTGGGAGGGACAGGCAAGGCTACGAGCAGTACTTC. As protein: CASSGRDRQGYEQYF.

The chain employs TRBV7-2 and TRBJ2-7; 11 bases match TRBD2. Germline V lookup: CDR1 SGHTA, CDR2 FQGNSA. The CDR3 is 14 amino acids. V gave up 7 bases and J gave up 0 bases; unmatched junction bases: 2. The chain's CDR3 is CASKTSGSSYEQYF. For the CDR3, the DNA is TGTGCCAGCAAAACTAGCGGGAGCTCCTACGAGCAGTACTTC. The entire variable domain, with the rest obtained from reference TRBV7-2 and TRBJ2-7, is as follows: GAGVSQSPSNKVTEKGKDVELRCDPISGHTALYWYRQSLGQGLEFLIYFQGNSAPDKSGLPSDRFSAERTGGSVSTLTIQRTQQEDSAVYLCASKTSGSSYEQYFGPGTRLTVT.

This chain links TRBV7-8 with TRBJ1-6; D remains ambiguous. The CDR3 loop spans 15 amino acids. Trimming removed 2 bases from V and 9 bases from J, with 14 bases in between. Germline CDR1 is SGHVS and CDR2 is FQNEAQ. The CDR3 loop reads CASSLKRVPGSPLHF. The CDR3 DNA reads TGTGCCAGCAGCTTAAAGAGGGTGCCGGGTTCACCCCTCCACTTT.

This clone was counted a single time. In DNA form, the CDR3 reads TGTGCCAGCAGGACAGGGAGCGCTGAAGCTTTCTTT. Translation gives CASRTGSAEAFF. The chain employs TRBV27 and TRBJ1-1; TRBD1 aligns across 7 bases. The germline gives CDR1 MNHEY, CDR2 SMNVEV (reference sequence). This CDR3 is built from 12 residues. V trimming: 6 bases; J trimming: 6 bases; junction bases outside the gene matches: 4.

The J gene is TRBJ2-7, the V gene TRBV7-9, with 8 bases fitting TRBD2. The germline V gene has CDR1 SEHNR and CDR2 FQNEAQ (reference sequence). This CDR3 contains 15 residues. J gave up 5 bases and V 5 bases, and 11 bases lay outside the gene matches. The CDR3 loop reads CASSKLAVGGDEQYF. DNA of the CDR3: TGTGCCAGCAGCAAACTAGCGGTCGGAGGGGACGAGCAGTACTTC.